These 21 T cell receptor beta chains were sequenced from one sample in a study of T cell responses to AZD1222 COVID-19 vaccine. Sequencing used immunoSEQ multiplex PCR; TCRdb keeps in-frame clones, though not all of them. Counted here are 120,000 or so clones, 90% occurring once; the ten biggest clones make up more than 6%. The sample was peripheral blood, taken on day 0 of AZD1222 vaccination. Source of these receptors: an adult in good health.

This sequence joins TRBV7-2 and TRBJ1-1, with D maybe TRBD1 (5 bases). V shed 5 bases and J shed 5 bases, with 18 bases lying between them. CDR1 is SGHTA and CDR2 is FQGNSA in the germline V gene. The CDR3 is 15 amino acids. As DNA, the CDR3 is TGTGCCAGCAGCCCTTATAAGGGGCTCCTAACTGAAGCTTTCTTT. Residues: CASSPYKGLLTEAFF.

The J gene is TRBJ1-5, the V gene TRBV5-5, with 7 bases matching TRBD1. With 4 bases clipped from V and 2 bases from J, the junction kept 6 bases outside the gene matches. The CDR3 loop spans 15 amino acids. Germline-derived CDR1 and CDR2 are SGHKS and YYEKEE (reference sequence). This CDR3 reads CASSLQGSGNQPQHF. The DNA for the CDR3 is TGTGCCAGCAGCCTACAGGGGTCGGGCAATCAGCCCCAGCATTTT.

This clone was observed a single time. The rearrangement joins TRBV4-3 to TRBJ1-2; possibly TRBD1 for D (5 bases). The CDR3 is 16 residues long. The V end was cut by 1 base, the J end by 7 bases, with 19 bases between. From germline, CDR1 is LGHNA and CDR2 YSLEER. The CDR3 loop reads CASSQGLEEGRRGYTF. CDR3 bases: TGCGCCAGCAGCCAAGGCCTTGAGGAGGGGCGACGTGGCTACACCTTC.

The CDR3 DNA sequence: TGTGCCAGCAGTTACGTCTTTACCGCGAATGAAAAACTGTTTTTT. Protein sequence: CASSYVFTANEKLFF. The chain joins TRBV6-5 to TRBJ1-4; D not resolved. CDR3 size: 15 residues. The ends were cut back, 2 bases at V and 5 bases at J, with 12 bases in the middle. Per germline, CDR1 MNHEY and CDR2 SVGAGI.

The chain joins TRBV6-2 or TRBV6-3 to TRBJ2-3; 8 bases align to TRBD2. Germline-derived CDR1 and CDR2 are MNHEY and SVGEGT. Unmatched junction bases numbered 7, after V lost 0 bases and J lost 2 bases. This CDR3 comprises 17 residues. As DNA, the CDR3 is TGTGCCAGCAGTTACTCCGGTAGCGGGGATTACACAGATACGCAGTATTTT. Translated, it gives CASSYSGSGDYTDTQYF.

The chain carries TRBV5-1 and TRBJ1-1; 7 bases map to TRBD1. The length of the CDR3 is 16 residues. V shed 6 bases and J 4 bases; nucleotides not matched to a gene: 15. CDR1 is SGHRS and CDR2 is YFSETQ in the germline V gene. CDR3: CASTPGQMPLGTEAFF. The CDR3, as DNA: TGCGCCAGCACCCCGGGACAGATGCCCTTGGGCACTGAAGCTTTCTTT.

The chain carries TRBV5-1 and TRBJ2-7, with 8 bases fitting TRBD1. CDR3 length: 14 residues. Germline-derived CDR1 and CDR2 are SGHRS and YFSETQ. The V segment lost 3 bases and the J segment 5 bases; nucleotides outside the gene matches: 7. CDR3 sequence: CASSSGRGQDEQYF. The CDR3 DNA reads as TGCGCCAGCAGCTCTGGCAGGGGGCAAGACGAGCAGTACTTC.

The CDR3 DNA reads as TGTGCCAGCAGTGACGGGACAGGGATAGTCAATGAGCAGTTCTTC. Translating gives CASSDGTGIVNEQFF. V gene TRBV6-4 combines with J gene TRBJ2-1; 9 bases fit TRBD1. The CDR3 runs 15 residues. The ends lost 2 bases at V and 6 bases at J; junction bases unmatched: 5. Germline lookup yields CDR1 MRHNA and CDR2 SNTAGT.

The count of this clone is one. The chain uses TRBV5-1 and TRBJ1-1; 8 bases fit TRBD1. Germline V gene data show CDR1 as SGHRS and CDR2 as YFSETQ. The junction had 9 bases not matched to a gene; V was cut back by 4 bases and J by 4 bases. The CDR3 covers 15 residues. Here the CDR3 DNA reads TGCGCCAGCAGCCCACAGGGGGTCGGTGTCACTGAAGCTTTCTTT. As protein: CASSPQGVGVTEAFF.

The rearrangement joins TRBV19 to TRBJ1-5; D is possibly TRBD1 (5 bases). The germline V gene encodes CDR1 LNHDA and CDR2 SQIVND (reference sequence). V was pared by 5 bases and J by 7 bases, with 12 bases between. There are 13 residues in the CDR3. The CDR3 DNA reads as TGTGCCAGTAGTCCAGGGTGGTTGCAGCCCCAGCATTTT. Its translation is CASSPGWLQPQHF.

The gene calls are TRBV28 and TRBJ2-3; D is tentatively TRBD1 or TRBD2 (6 bases each). V lost 5 bases and J lost 1, with 16 bases in between. Per germline, CDR1 MDHEN and CDR2 SYDVKM. The CDR3 spans 16 residues. The CDR3 region is CASSPRGVPGTDTQYF. CDR3 coding DNA: TGTGCCAGCAGTCCGAGGGGGGTACCTGGCACAGATACGCAGTATTTT.

The CDR3 bases are TGTGCCAGCACCCGAACAGGGGAGGATCAGCCCCAGCATTTT. This gives the protein CASTRTGEDQPQHF. V and J are TRBV2 and TRBJ1-5; 7 bases are shared with TRBD1. This CDR3 spans 14 amino acids. Trimming removed 7 bases from V and 5 bases from J; junction bases left unmatched: 8. The germline gives CDR1 SNHLY, CDR2 FYNNEI.

V gene TRBV24-1 combines with J gene TRBJ2-6; TRBD2 aligns across 7 bases. The germline V gene has CDR1 KGHDR and CDR2 SFDVKD. CDR3 size: 17 residues. V lost 4 bases and J lost 2; bases outside the gene matches: 7. CDR3 amino acids: CATSDGEGTPGANVLTF. The CDR3 nucleotides are TGTGCCACCAGTGACGGGGAGGGAACTCCTGGGGCCAACGTCCTGACTTTC.

This clone has a single count. The chain couples TRBV7-2 to TRBJ2-6; D unresolved. The ends were cut back, 1 base at V and 0 bases at J, with 10 bases in the middle. This CDR3 is 17 amino acids long. Germline CDR1 is SGHTA and CDR2 is FQGNSA. Written as DNA, the CDR3 is TGTGCCAGCAGCTTAGTTCCTGGGTTCTCTGGGGCCAACGTCCTGACTTTC. Translation gives CASSLVPGFSGANVLTF.

This chain joins TRBV5-1 and TRBJ2-1; 11 nucleotides match TRBD2. Per the germline V gene, CDR1 is SGHRS and CDR2 is YFSETQ. The CDR3 extends over 15 amino acids. The V segment lost 4 bases and the J segment 0 bases; nucleotides outside the gene matches: 0. CDR3 loop: CASSGTSGSYNEQFF. The CDR3 DNA reads TGCGCCAGCAGCGGGACTAGCGGCTCCTACAATGAGCAGTTCTTC.

Worth noting for this clone: The same CDR3 arises from other DNA sequences in this sample as well. CDR3 nucleotide sequence: TGTGCCAGCAGTCGGGGACCCAATCAGCCCCAGCATTTT. Translating gives CASSRGPNQPQHF. The chain has TRBV12-3 or TRBV12-4 and TRBJ1-5; D possibly corresponds to TRBD1 (5 bases). The CDR3 is 13 amino acids. V dropped 5 bases and J dropped 3 bases, with 8 bases sitting between them.

The rearrangement links TRBV6-2 or TRBV6-3 to TRBJ2-5; D possibly corresponds to TRBD1 (5 bases). Per germline, CDR1 MNHEY and CDR2 SVGEGT. V shed 6 bases and J shed 0 bases, with 11 bases lying between them. The CDR3 is made up of 14 amino acids. The CDR3 spells CASSTDSDQETQYF. The CDR3 region has the DNA TGTGCCAGCAGCACCGACAGCGACCAAGAGACCCAGTACTTC.

CDR3 residues: CASSPDSSYTEAFF. The CDR3 nucleotides are TGTGCCAGCAGTCCGGACAGCTCCTACACTGAAGCTTTCTTT. V gene TRBV28 combines with J gene TRBJ1-1; maybe TRBD1 (6 bases). The V gene's germline CDR1 is MDHEN and CDR2 SYDVKM. The CDR3 consists of 14 residues. With 5 bases removed from V and 3 bases from J, the gap between germline ends came to 13 bases.

V usage is TRBV12-3 or TRBV12-4 and J usage is TRBJ1-3; unclear D gene. Between the trimmed V and J ends, which lost 6 bases and 4 bases, there was a span of 10 bases. The CDR3 has 13 amino acids. Written as DNA, the CDR3 is TGTGCCAGCAGCCCGACCGTGGGAAACACCATATATTTT. This sequence encodes CASSPTVGNTIYF.

This chain's CDR3 is CASSYGTYEQYF. CDR3 nucleotides: TGTGCCAGCAGTTACGGCACCTACGAGCAGTACTTC. V usage is TRBV6-6 and J usage is TRBJ2-7; no definite D call. The CDR3 is made up of 12 amino acids. CDR1 and CDR2 (germline): MNHNY, SVGAGI (reference sequence). Trimming took 2 bases from V and 2 from J, leaving 4 bases between them.

This clone was detected only once. The V and J genes are TRBV15 and TRBJ2-7; the D gene is possibly TRBD1 (6 bases). V lost 0 bases and J 3 bases, leaving 6 bases between the germline ends. This CDR3 is 13 amino acids long. Germline values: CDR1 LNHNV, CDR2 YYDKDF (reference sequence). The CDR3 is CATSREQGYEQYF. The CDR3 DNA follows: TGTGCCACCAGCAGAGAACAGGGCTACGAGCAGTACTTC.